These 8 T cell receptor beta chains were sequenced from one sample in a study of cytomegalovirus exposure and HLA in healthy donors. The PCR used 60 Vbeta and 13 Jbeta primers. Clones were sequenced by immunoSEQ multiplex PCR, and TCRdb holds only the in-frame ones, with some missing. This table has 140,000 to 150,000 clones, approximately 70% appearing once. The sequenced sample was PBMCs. The source of these receptors is a woman in her fifties or sixties in good health and CMV-seronegative.

The chain links TRBV5-1 to TRBJ2-7; 11 nucleotides agree with TRBD2. The V gene end was trimmed by 1 base and the J gene end by 5 bases; junction bases not matched to a gene: 5. Germline V gives CDR1 SGHRS, CDR2 YFSETQ. The CDR3 is 15 amino acids. The chain's CDR3 is CASSLLAGGRHEQYF. The CDR3 DNA reads TGCGCCAGCAGCTTGTTAGCGGGAGGGCGGCACGAGCAGTACTTC.

In its sample, this clone was seen many times. This chain uses TRBV4-2 with TRBJ1-1; D perhaps matches TRBD1 (6 bases). This CDR3 has 14 residues. The germline V gene encodes CDR1 LGHNA and CDR2 YNFKEQ. The ends were cut back, 0 bases at V and 3 bases at J, with 8 bases in the middle. CDR3 sequence (DNA): TGTGCCAGCAGCCAAGAATACAGGGACACTGAAGCTTTCTTT. Encoded protein: CASSQEYRDTEAFF.

This clone turned up a few times. Additional DNA sequences in this sample encode the identical CDR3. The genes are TRBV19 and TRBJ1-4; TRBD1 aligns across 8 bases. V lost 4 bases and J lost 1; bases outside the gene matches: 2. Germline V CDR1 and CDR2: LNHDA, SQIVND (reference sequence). The CDR3 extends over 15 amino acids. The CDR3: CASSRDRGTNEKLFF. CDR3 DNA: TGTGCCAGTAGTAGAGACAGGGGAACTAATGAAAAACTGTTTTTT.

The genes are TRBV2 and TRBJ1-2; the D is unclear. V was clipped by 9 bases and J by 0 bases, with 11 bases between them. Germline lookup yields CDR1 SNHLY and CDR2 FYNNEI. This CDR3 region has 13 residues. The CDR3 loop is CASASYPNYGYTF. The CDR3 DNA sequence: TGTGCCAGTGCGTCCTACCCTAACTATGGCTACACCTTC.

The rearrangement uses TRBV19 and TRBJ2-7, with 11 bases matching TRBD2. V gave up 4 bases and J gave up 0 bases; unmatched junction bases: 2. The CDR3 runs to 15 residues. Germline CDR1 and CDR2: LNHDA and SQIVND (reference sequence). As DNA, the CDR3 is TGTGCCAGTAGTAGGGGACTAGCGGACTCCTACGAGCAGTACTTC. Encoded protein: CASSRGLADSYEQYF.

The chain uses TRBV9 and TRBJ1-5; D is ambiguous. V lost 1 base and J 3 bases, leaving 11 bases between the germline ends. CDR3 length: 15 residues. Germline assignment: CDR1 SGDLS and CDR2 YYNGEE. The CDR3 DNA is TGTGCCAGCAGCGTATCGGGAGGACCCAATCAGCCCCAGCATTTT. Its protein is CASSVSGGPNQPQHF. Complete variable domain (other parts from reference TRBV9 and TRBJ1-5): DSGVTQTPKHLITATGQRVTLRCSPRSGDLSVYWYQQSLDQGLQFLIQYYNGEERAKGNILERFSAQQFPDLHSELNLSSLELGDSALYFCASSVSGGPNQPQHFGDGTRLSIL.

The sample holds a few counts of this clone. This rearrangement joins TRBV6-1 to TRBJ1-5, with 7 nucleotides matching TRBD1. Germline V CDR1 and CDR2: MNHNS, SASEGT. The CDR3 has 15 residues. Trimming took 7 bases from V and 1 from J; bases not matched to a gene: 7. The CDR3: CASTATGLSNQPQHF. In DNA, the CDR3 is TGTGCCAGCACCGCGACAGGGTTAAGCAATCAGCCCCAGCATTTT.

The table lists this clone with a few counts. The J gene is TRBJ2-3, the V gene TRBV28, with D perhaps TRBD2 (6 bases). V was trimmed by 2 bases and J by 14 bases, leaving 14 bases between them. Germline-derived CDR1 and CDR2 are MDHEN and SYDVKM. The CDR3 has 12 residues. The CDR3 DNA reads as TGTGCCAGCAGTTTAGCGGGACCAAGAAGGTATTTT. Its protein is CASSLAGPRRYF. The variable domain in full, with the rest retrieved from reference TRBV28 and TRBJ2-3, is DVKVTQSSRYLVKRTGEKVFLECVQDMDHENMFWYRQDPGLGLRLIYFSYDVKMKEKGDIPEGYSVSREKKERFSLILESASTNQTSMYLCASSLAGPRRYFGPGTRLTVL.